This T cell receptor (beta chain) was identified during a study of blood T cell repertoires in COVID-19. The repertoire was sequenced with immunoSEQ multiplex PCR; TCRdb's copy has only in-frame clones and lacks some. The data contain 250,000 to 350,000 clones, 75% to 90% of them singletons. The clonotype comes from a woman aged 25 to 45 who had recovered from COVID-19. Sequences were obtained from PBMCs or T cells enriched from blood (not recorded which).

In DNA, the CDR3 is TGTGCCATCAGTGCGACAGGAAGAGATGAAAAACTGTTTTTT. This encodes CAISATGRDEKLFF. V is TRBV10-3 and J is TRBJ1-4; a weak D match, TRBD1 (6 bases). The V end was cut by 4 bases, the J end by 6 bases, with 12 bases between. CDR1 ENHRY and CDR2 SYGVKD come from the germline V gene. The CDR3 totals 14 residues.